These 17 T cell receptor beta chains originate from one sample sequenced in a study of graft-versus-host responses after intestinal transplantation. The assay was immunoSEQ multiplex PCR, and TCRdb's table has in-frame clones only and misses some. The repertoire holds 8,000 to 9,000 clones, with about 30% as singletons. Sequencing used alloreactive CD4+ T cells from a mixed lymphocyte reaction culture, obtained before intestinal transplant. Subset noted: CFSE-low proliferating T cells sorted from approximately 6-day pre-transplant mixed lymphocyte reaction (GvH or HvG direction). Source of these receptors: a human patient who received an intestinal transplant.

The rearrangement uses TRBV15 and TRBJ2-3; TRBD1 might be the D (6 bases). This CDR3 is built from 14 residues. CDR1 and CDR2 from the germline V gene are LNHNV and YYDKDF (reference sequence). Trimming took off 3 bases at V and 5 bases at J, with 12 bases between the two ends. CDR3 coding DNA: TGTGCCACCAGCAGTACAGGGTTGGGAGATACGCAGTATTTT. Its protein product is CATSSTGLGDTQYF.

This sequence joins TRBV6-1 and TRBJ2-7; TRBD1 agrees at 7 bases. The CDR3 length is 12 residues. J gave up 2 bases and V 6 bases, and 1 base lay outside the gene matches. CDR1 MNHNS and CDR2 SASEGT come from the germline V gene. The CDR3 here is CASRGTAYEQYF. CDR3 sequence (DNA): TGTGCCAGCAGGGGGACAGCCTACGAGCAGTACTTC.

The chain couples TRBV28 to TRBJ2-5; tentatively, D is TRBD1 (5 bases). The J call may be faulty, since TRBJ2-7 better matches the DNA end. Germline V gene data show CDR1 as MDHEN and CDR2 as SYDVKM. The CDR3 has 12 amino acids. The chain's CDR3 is CASRNRIYEQYF. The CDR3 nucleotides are TGTGCCAGCAGAAACAGGATTTACGAGCAGTACTTC.

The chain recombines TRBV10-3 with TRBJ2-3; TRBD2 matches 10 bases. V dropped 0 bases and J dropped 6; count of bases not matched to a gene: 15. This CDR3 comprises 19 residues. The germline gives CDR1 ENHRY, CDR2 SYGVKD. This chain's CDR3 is CAISESFPPSGGPTDTQYF. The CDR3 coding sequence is TGTGCCATCAGTGAGTCCTTCCCCCCTAGCGGGGGACCTACCGATACGCAGTATTTT.

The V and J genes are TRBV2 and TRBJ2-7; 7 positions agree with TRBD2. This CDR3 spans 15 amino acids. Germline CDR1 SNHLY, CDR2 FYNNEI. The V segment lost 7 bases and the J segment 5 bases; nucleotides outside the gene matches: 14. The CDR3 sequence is CASKNSAGVGNEQYF. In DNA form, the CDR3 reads TGTGCCAGCAAGAATTCGGCGGGAGTAGGAAACGAGCAGTACTTC.

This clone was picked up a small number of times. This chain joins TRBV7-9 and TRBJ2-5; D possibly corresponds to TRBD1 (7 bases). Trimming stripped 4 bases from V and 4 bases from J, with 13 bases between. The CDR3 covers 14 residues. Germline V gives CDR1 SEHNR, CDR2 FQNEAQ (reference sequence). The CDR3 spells CASSSGTAGETQYF. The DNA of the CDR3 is TGTGCCAGCAGCTCAGGGACAGCGGGAGAGACCCAGTACTTC. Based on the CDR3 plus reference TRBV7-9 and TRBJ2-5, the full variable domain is DTGVSQNPRHKITKRGQNVTFRCDPISEHNRLYWYRQTLGQGPEFLTYFQNEAQLEKSRLLSDRFSAERPKGSFSTLEIQRTEQGDSAMYLCASSSGTAGETQYFGPGTRLLVL.

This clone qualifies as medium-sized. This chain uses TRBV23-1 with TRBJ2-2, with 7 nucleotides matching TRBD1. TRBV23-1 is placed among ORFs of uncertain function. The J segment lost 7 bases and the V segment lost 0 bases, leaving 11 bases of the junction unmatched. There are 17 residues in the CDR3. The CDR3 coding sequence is TGCGCCAGCAGTCAATCGCCGGCAGGGGGTAGGAGCGGGGAGCTGTTTTTT. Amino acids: CASSQSPAGGRSGELFF.

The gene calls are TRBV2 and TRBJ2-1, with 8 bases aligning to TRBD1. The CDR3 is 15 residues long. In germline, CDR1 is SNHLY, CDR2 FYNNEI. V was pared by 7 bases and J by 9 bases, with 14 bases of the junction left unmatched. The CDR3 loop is CASNPRVSGGGEQFF. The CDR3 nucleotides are TGTGCCAGCAACCCAAGGGTATCAGGGGGCGGTGAGCAGTTCTTC.

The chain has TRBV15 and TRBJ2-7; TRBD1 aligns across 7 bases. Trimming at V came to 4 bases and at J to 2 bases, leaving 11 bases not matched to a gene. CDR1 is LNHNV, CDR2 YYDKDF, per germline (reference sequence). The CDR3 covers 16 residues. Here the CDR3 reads CATSKSLDRPAYEQYF. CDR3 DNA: TGTGCCACCAGCAAATCCCTGGACAGGCCCGCCTACGAGCAGTACTTC.

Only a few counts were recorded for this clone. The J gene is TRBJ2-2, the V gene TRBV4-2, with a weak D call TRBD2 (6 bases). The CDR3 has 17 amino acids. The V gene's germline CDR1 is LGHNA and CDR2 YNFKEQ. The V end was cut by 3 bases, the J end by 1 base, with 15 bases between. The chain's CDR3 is CASSHAAGSKNTGELFF. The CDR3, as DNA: TGTGCCAGCAGCCACGCGGCCGGGAGTAAGAACACCGGGGAGCTGTTTTTT.

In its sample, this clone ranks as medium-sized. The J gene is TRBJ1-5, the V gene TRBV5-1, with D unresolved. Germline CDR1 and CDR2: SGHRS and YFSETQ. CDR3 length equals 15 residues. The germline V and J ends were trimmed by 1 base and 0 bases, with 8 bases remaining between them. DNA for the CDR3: TGCGCCAGCAGCTTGCTCGGGAATAGCAATCAGCCCCAGCATTTT. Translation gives CASSLLGNSNQPQHF.

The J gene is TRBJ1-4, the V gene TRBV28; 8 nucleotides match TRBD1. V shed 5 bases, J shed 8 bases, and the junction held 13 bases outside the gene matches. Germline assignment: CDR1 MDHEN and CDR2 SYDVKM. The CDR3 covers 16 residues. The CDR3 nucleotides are TGTGCCAGCAGTGCGGGGGGGACAGGCTGGTTGGAAAAACTGTTTTTT. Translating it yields CASSAGGTGWLEKLFF.

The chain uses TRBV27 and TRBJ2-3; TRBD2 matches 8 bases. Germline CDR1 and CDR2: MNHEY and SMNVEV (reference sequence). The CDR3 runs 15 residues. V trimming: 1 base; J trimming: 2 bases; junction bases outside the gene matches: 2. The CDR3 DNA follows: TGTGCCAGCAGTTTATTAGCGGGATACACAGATACGCAGTATTTT. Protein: CASSLLAGYTDTQYF.

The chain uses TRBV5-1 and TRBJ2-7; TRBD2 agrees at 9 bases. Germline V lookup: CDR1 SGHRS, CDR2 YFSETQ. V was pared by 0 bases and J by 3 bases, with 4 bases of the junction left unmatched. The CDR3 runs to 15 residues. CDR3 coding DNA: TGCGCCAGCAGCTTGGGGCTAGCGGGGTACTACGAGCAGTACTTC. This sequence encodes CASSLGLAGYYEQYF. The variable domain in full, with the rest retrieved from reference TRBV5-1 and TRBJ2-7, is KAGVTQTPRYLIKTRGQQVTLSCSPISGHRSVSWYQQTPGQGLQFLFEYFSETQRNKGNFPGRFSGRQFSNSRSEMNVSTLELGDSALYLCASSLGLAGYYEQYFGPGTRLTVT.

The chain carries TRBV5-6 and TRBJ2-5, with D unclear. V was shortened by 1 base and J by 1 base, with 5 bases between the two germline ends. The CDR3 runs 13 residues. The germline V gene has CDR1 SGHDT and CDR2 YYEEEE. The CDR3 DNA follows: TGTGCCAGCAGCTTGCCCTCCCAAGAGACCCAGTACTTC. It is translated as CASSLPSQETQYF.

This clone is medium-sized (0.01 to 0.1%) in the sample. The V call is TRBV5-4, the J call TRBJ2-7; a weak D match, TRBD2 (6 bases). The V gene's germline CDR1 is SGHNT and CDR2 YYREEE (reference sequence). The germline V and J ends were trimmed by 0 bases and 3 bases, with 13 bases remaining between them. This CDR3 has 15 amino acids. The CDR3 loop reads CASSLDWRALYEQYF. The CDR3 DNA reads TGTGCCAGCAGCTTGGACTGGAGGGCCCTCTACGAGCAGTACTTC. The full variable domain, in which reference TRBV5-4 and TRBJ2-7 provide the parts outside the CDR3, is ETGVTQSPTHLIKTRGQQVTLRCSSQSGHNTVSWYQQALGQGPQFIFQYYREEENGRGNFPPRFSGLQFPNYSSELNVNALELDDSALYLCASSLDWRALYEQYFGPGTRLTVT.

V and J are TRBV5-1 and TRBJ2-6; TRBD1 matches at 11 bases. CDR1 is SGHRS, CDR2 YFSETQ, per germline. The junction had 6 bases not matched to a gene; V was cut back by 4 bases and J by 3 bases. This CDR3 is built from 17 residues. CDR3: CASSRTGGIYGANVLTF. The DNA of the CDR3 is TGCGCCAGCAGCAGGACAGGGGGCATCTATGGGGCCAACGTCCTGACTTTC.